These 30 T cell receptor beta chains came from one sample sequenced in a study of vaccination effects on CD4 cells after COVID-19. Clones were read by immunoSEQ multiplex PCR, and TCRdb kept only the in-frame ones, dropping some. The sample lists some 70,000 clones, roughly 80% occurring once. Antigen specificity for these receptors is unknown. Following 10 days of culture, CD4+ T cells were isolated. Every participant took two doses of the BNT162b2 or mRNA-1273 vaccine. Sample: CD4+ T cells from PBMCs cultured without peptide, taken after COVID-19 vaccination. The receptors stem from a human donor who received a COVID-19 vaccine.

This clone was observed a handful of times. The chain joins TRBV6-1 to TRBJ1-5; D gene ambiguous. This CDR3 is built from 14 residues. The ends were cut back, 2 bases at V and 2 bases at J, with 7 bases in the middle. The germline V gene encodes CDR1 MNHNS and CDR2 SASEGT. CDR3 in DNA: TGTGCCAGCAGTGAACTCACCGGCAATCAGCCCCAGCATTTT. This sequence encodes CASSELTGNQPQHF.

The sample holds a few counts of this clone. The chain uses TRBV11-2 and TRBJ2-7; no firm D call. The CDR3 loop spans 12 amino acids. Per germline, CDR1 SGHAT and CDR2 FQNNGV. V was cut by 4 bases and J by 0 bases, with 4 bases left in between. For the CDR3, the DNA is TGTGCCAGCAGCTCAATCTCCTACGAGCAGTACGTC. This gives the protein CASSSISYEQYV.

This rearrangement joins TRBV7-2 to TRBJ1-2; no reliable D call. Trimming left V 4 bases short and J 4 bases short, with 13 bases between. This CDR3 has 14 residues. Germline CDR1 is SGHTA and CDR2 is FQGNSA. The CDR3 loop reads CASSSNKGSYGYTF. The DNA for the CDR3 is TGTGCCAGCAGCTCAAACAAGGGAAGCTATGGCTACACCTTC.

CDR3 sequence reads: CASTPDRGTDTQYF. The CDR3 DNA reads TGTGCCAGCACCCCGGACAGGGGCACAGATACGCAGTATTTT. The chain carries TRBV9 and TRBJ2-3; 8 bases agree with TRBD1. The CDR3 loop spans 14 amino acids. Germline lookup yields CDR1 SGDLS and CDR2 YYNGEE. V shed 6 bases, J shed 1 base, and the junction held 4 bases outside the gene matches.

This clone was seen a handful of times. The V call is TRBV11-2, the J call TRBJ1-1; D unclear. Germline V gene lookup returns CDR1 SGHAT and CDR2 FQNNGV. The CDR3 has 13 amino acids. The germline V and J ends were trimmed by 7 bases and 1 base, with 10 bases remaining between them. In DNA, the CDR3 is TGTGCCAGCACAAACTCGGGGAACACTGAAGCTTTCTTT. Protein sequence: CASTNSGNTEAFF.

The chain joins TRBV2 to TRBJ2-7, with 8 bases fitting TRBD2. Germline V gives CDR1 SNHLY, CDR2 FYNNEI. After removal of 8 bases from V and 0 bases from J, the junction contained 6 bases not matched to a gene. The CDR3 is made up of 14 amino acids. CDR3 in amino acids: CASVQRGNSYEQYV. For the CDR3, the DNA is TGTGCCAGCGTTCAGCGGGGGAACTCCTACGAGCAGTACGTC.

CDR3 protein: CASSVGLNEKLFF. CDR3 nucleotides: TGTGCCAGCAGCGTAGGTCTTAATGAAAAACTGTTTTTT. The chain links TRBV9 to TRBJ1-4; D call uncertain. The CDR3 length is 13 residues. V lost 0 bases, J lost 4 bases, and 4 bases lay in between. CDR1 is SGDLS and CDR2 is YYNGEE in the germline V gene.

Here the CDR3 DNA reads TGTGCCAGCAGTGAACGAGGGTACCTCTCTGGGGCCAACGTCCTGACTTTC. Protein product: CASSERGYLSGANVLTF. The rearrangement joins TRBV6-1 to TRBJ2-6; D possibly corresponds to TRBD2 (5 bases). V lost 2 bases and J lost 0, with 11 bases in between. Germline V CDR1 and CDR2: MNHNS, SASEGT. This CDR3 has 17 residues.

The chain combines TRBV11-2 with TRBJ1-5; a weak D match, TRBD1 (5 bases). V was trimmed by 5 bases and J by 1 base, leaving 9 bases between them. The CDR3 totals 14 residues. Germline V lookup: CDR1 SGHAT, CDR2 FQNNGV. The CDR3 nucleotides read TGTGCCAGCAGCCCGGGACGGAGCAATCAGCCCCAGCATTTT. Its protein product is CASSPGRSNQPQHF.

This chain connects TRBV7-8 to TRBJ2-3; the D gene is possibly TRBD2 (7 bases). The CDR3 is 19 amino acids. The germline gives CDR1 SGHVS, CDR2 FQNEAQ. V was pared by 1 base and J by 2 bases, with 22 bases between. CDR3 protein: CASSLEARRGGPVTDTQYF. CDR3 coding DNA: TGTGCCAGCAGCTTAGAAGCGCGCCGCGGGGGCCCTGTCACAGATACGCAGTATTTT.

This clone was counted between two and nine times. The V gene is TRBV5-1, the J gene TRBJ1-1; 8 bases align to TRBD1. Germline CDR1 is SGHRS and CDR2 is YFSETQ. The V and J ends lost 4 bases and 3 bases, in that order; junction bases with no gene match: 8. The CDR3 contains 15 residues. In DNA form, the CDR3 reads TGCGCCAGCAGCGTAATCCAGGGGGCGGACACTGAAGCTTTCTTT. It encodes CASSVIQGADTEAFF. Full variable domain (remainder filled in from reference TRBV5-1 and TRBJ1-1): KAGVTQTPRYLIKTRGQQVTLSCSPISGHRSVSWYQQTPGQGLQFLFEYFSETQRNKGNFPGRFSGRQFSNSRSEMNVSTLELGDSALYLCASSVIQGADTEAFFGQGTRLTVV.

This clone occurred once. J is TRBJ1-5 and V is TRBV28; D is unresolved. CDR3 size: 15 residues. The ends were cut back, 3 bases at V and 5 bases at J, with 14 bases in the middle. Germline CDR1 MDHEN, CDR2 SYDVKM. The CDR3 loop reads CASSLHTTPHQPQHF. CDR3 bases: TGTGCCAGCAGTTTGCACACTACCCCCCATCAGCCCCAGCATTTT.

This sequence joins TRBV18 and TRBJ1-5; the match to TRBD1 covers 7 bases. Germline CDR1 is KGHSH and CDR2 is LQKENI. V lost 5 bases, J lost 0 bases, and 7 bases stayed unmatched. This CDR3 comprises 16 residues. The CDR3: CASSVTGNPSNQPQHF. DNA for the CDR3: TGTGCCAGCTCAGTGACAGGGAACCCTAGCAATCAGCCCCAGCATTTT.

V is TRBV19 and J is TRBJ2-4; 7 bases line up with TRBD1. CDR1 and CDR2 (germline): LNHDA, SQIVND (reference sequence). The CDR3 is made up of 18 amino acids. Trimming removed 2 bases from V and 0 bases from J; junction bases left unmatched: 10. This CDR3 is CASSIINKGQLAKNIQYF. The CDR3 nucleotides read TGTGCCAGTAGTATAATTAATAAGGGACAGCTAGCCAAAAACATTCAGTACTTC.

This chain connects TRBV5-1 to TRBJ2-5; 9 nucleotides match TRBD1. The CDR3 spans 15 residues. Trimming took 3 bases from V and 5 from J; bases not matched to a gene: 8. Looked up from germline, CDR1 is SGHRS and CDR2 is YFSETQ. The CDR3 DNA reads TGCGCCAGCAGCTGGCGGGGACAGGGAGGTGAGACCCAGTACTTC. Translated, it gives CASSWRGQGGETQYF.

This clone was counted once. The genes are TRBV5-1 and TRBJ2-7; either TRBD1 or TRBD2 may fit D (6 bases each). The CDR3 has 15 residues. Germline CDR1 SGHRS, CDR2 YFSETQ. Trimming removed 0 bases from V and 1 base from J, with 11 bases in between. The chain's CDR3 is CASSLGQEGSYEQYV. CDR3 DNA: TGCGCCAGCAGCTTGGGACAGGAGGGATCCTACGAGCAGTACGTC.

The CDR3 reads CASSYQDRLYNEQFF. DNA for the CDR3: TGTGCCAGCAGTTACCAAGACAGGTTATACAATGAGCAGTTCTTC. The chain employs TRBV6-5 and TRBJ2-1, with D possibly TRBD1 on 6 matching bases. Germline V gene data show CDR1 as MNHEY and CDR2 as SVGAGI. The CDR3 totals 15 residues. V was pared by 2 bases and J by 4 bases, with 12 bases between.

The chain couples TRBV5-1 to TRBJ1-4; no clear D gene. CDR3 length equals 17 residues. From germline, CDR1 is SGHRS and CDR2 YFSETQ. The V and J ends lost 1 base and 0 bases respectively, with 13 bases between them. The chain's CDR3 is CASSLRVRIATNEKLFF. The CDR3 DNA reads TGCGCCAGCAGCTTGAGAGTACGGATTGCAACTAATGAAAAACTGTTTTTT.

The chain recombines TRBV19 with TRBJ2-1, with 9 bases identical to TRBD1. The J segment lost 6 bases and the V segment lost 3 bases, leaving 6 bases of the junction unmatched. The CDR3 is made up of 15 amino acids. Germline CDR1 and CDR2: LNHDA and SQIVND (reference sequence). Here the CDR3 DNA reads TGTGCCAGTAGTATGGGACAGGGTAGCCCCAATGAGCAGTTCTTC. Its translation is CASSMGQGSPNEQFF.

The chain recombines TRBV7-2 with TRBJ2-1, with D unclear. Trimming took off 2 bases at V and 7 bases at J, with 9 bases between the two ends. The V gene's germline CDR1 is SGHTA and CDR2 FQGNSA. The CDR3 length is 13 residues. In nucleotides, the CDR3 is TGTGCCAGCAGCTTAAAGTCCTGGAATGAGCAGTTCTTC. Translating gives CASSLKSWNEQFF.

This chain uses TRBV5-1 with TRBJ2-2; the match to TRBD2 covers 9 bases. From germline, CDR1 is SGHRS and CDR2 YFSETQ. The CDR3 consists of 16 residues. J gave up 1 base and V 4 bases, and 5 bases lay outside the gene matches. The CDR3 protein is CASSLTSGQNTGELFF. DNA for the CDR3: TGCGCCAGCAGCCTTACTAGCGGGCAGAACACCGGGGAGCTGTTTTTT.

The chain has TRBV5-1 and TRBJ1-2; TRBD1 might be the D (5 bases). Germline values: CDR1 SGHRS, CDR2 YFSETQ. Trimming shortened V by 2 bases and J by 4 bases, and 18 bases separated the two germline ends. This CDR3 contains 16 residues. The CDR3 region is CASSLGPPGNGYGYTF. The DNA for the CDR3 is TGCGCCAGCAGCTTAGGCCCGCCAGGGAATGGCTATGGCTACACCTTC.

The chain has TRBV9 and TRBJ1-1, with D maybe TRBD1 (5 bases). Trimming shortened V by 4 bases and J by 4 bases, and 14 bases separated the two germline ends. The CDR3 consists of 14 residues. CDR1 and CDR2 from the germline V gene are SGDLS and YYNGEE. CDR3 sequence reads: CASSPSGTFTEAFF. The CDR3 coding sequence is TGTGCCAGCAGCCCATCCGGGACGTTCACTGAAGCTTTCTTT.

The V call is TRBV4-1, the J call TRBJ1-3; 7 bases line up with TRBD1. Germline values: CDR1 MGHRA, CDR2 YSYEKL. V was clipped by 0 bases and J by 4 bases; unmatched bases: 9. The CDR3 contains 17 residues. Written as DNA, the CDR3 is TGCGCCAGCAGCCAAGAGGGACTCAGGGGGATGGGAAACACCATATATTTT. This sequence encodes CASSQEGLRGMGNTIYF.

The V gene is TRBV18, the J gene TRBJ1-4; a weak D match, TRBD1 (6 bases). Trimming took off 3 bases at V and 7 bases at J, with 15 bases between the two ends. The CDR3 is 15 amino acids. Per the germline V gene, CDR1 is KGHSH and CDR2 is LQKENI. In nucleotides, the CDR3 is TGTGCCAGCTCACCGGGCAGGGGCTTCGGTGAAAAACTGTTTTTT. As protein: CASSPGRGFGEKLFF. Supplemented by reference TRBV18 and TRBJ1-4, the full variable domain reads NAGVMQNPRHLVRRRGQEARLRCSPMKGHSHVYWYRQLPEEGLKFMVYLQKENIIDESGMPKERFSAEFPKEGPSILRIQQVVRGDSAAYFCASSPGRGFGEKLFFGSGTQLSVL.

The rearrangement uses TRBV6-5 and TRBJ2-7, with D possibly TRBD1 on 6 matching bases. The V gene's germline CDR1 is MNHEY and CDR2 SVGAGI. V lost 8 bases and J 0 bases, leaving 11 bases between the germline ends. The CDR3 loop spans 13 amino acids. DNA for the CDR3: TGTGCCAGCTCCGGACAGAGCTCCTACGAGCAGTACGTC. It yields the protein CASSGQSSYEQYV.

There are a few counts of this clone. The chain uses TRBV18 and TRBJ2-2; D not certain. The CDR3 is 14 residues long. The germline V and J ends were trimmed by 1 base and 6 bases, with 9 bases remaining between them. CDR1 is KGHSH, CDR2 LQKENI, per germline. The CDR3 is CASSPRRNAGELFF. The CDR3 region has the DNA TGTGCCAGCTCACCACGTAGGAATGCCGGGGAGCTGTTTTTT.

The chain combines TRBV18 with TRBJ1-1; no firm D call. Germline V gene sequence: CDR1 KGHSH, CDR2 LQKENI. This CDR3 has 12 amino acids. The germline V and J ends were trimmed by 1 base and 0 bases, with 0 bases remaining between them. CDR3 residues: CASSPLNTEAFF. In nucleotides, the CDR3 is TGTGCCAGCTCACCACTGAACACTGAAGCTTTCTTT.

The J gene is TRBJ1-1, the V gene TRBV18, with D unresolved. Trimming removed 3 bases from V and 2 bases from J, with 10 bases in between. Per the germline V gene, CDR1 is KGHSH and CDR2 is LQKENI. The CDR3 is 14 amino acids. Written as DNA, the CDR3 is TGTGCCAGCTCACCGAGTAATGTTAACACTGAAGCTTTCTTT. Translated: CASSPSNVNTEAFF.

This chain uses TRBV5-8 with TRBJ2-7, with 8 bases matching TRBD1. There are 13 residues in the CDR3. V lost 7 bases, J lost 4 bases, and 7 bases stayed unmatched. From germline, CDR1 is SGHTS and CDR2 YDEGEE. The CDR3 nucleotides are TGTGCCAGCTTGGACAGGGTCGGGTACGAGCAGTACGTC. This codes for CASLDRVGYEQYV.